Listed here are 17 T cell receptor beta chains from one sample, sequenced in a study of OX40 agonist ivuxolimab in advanced cancers. Some clones are missing from TCRdb's copy, which holds only in-frame ones; the method was immunoSEQ multiplex PCR. The sample yields about 80,000 clones, about 86% seen once. Sequencing was performed on CD4+ or CD8+ T cells sorted from blood, taken in a trial of the OX40 agonist ivuxolimab. All receptors come from an adult with an advanced solid tumor such as melanoma, head and neck, liver or kidney cancer.

The chain employs TRBV29-1 and TRBJ1-2; no clear D gene. V lost 4 bases to trimming and J lost 4 bases, with 10 bases between them. Per the germline V gene, CDR1 is SQVTM and CDR2 is ANQGSEA. The CDR3 is made up of 12 amino acids. CDR3 in amino acids: CSVVSHTYGYTF. CDR3 nucleotide sequence: TGCAGCGTTGTATCGCATACCTATGGCTACACCTTC.

The chain carries TRBV4-2 and TRBJ2-7, with D tentatively TRBD1 (5 bases). The CDR3 is 16 amino acids. The V end lost 0 bases, the J end lost 10 bases, and 22 bases lay between the germline ends. CDR1 LGHNA and CDR2 YNFKEQ come from the germline V gene. In nucleotides, the CDR3 is TGTGCCAGCAGCCAAGAATCTCGAGCAGGGTCTACGAGACAGTACTTC. Translating it yields CASSQESRAGSTRQYF.

The chain joins TRBV2 to TRBJ2-2; 9 bases line up with TRBD1. V dropped 7 bases and J dropped 1; count of bases not matched to a gene: 4. In germline, CDR1 is SNHLY, CDR2 FYNNEI. There are 15 residues in the CDR3. CDR3: CASNDRGLNTGELFF. The CDR3 nucleotides read TGTGCCAGCAATGACAGGGGGTTGAACACCGGGGAGCTGTTTTTT.

The V call is TRBV7-9, the J call TRBJ2-5, with 9 bases identical to TRBD2. This CDR3 region has 16 residues. Germline values: CDR1 SEHNR, CDR2 FQNEAQ (reference sequence). Trimming removed 1 base from V and 4 bases from J; junction bases left unmatched: 7. CDR3 residues: CASSLDGSGSRETQYF. In nucleotides, the CDR3 is TGTGCCAGCAGCTTAGATGGTAGCGGGAGCAGAGAGACCCAGTACTTC. The whole variable domain, remainder taken from reference TRBV7-9 and TRBJ2-5, is DTGVSQNPRHKITKRGQNVTFRCDPISEHNRLYWYRQTLGQGPEFLTYFQNEAQLEKSRLLSDRFSAERPKGSFSTLEIQRTEQGDSAMYLCASSLDGSGSRETQYFGPGTRLLVL.

This sequence joins TRBV2 and TRBJ2-5; 11 bases align to TRBD2. Germline V CDR1 and CDR2: SNHLY, FYNNEI. Losses at the gene ends were 6 bases for V and 0 bases for J; bases not matched to a gene: 3. CDR3 size: 15 residues. CDR3 in DNA: TGTGCCAGCAGGGGGACTAGCGGATACCAAGAGACCCAGTACTTC. Protein: CASRGTSGYQETQYF.

This clone has just a few counts. This chain connects TRBV5-1 to TRBJ2-5; the D is unclear. The CDR3 is 14 residues long. With 3 bases removed from V and 2 bases from J, the gap between germline ends came to 11 bases. Germline V CDR1 and CDR2: SGHRS, YFSETQ. This CDR3 is CASSSYTEQETQYF. CDR3 in DNA: TGCGCCAGCAGCTCCTACACTGAACAAGAGACCCAGTACTTC.

This clone was recorded once. The chain links TRBV30 to TRBJ2-5; the D is unclear. Germline loops: CDR1 GTSNPN, CDR2 SVGIG (reference sequence). This CDR3 contains 11 residues. V gave up 5 bases and J gave up 5 bases, with 9 bases separating them. The CDR3 spells CAWAIRETQYF. CDR3 DNA sequence: TGTGCCTGGGCTATTAGGGAGACCCAGTACTTC. The whole variable domain, remainder taken from reference TRBV30 and TRBJ2-5, is SQTIHQWPATLVQPVGSPLSLECTVEGTSNPNLYWYRQAAGRGLQLLFYSVGIGQISSEVPQNLSASRPQDRQFILSSKKLLLSDSGFYLCAWAIRETQYFGPGTRLLVL.

This clone was seen only a few times. The rearrangement links TRBV5-1 to TRBJ2-3; D is ambiguous. V was cut by 3 bases and J by 0 bases, with 11 bases left in between. Germline CDR1 and CDR2: SGHRS and YFSETQ. The CDR3 contains 15 residues. The CDR3 region has the DNA TGCGCCAGCAGCTCCGACTCCACTAGCACAGATACGCAGTATTTT. Its protein is CASSSDSTSTDTQYF.

CDR3 protein: CASVRDRGRTEAFF. The CDR3 DNA reads TGTGCCAGCGTCAGGGACAGGGGGCGTACTGAAGCTTTCTTT. The rearrangement links TRBV11-1 to TRBJ1-1; 12 nucleotides line up with TRBD1. The CDR3 contains 14 residues. Unmatched junction bases numbered 6, after V lost 8 bases and J lost 5 bases. Per the germline V gene, CDR1 is SGHAT and CDR2 is FQDESV (reference sequence).

This clone has a handful of counts. This chain links TRBV7-2 with TRBJ1-1; D is uncertain. The CDR3 is 14 amino acids. Germline CDR1 reads SGHTA; CDR2 reads FQGNSA. The V and J ends lost 5 bases and 1 base respectively, with 11 bases between them. The CDR3 region has the DNA TGTGCCAGCAGCCAGTGGACGGGGAACACTGAAGCTTTCTTT. This gives the protein CASSQWTGNTEAFF.

The chain couples TRBV5-1 to TRBJ1-5; no clear D. CDR3 size: 13 residues. V was shortened by 4 bases and J by 1 base, with 6 bases between the two germline ends. Looked up from germline, CDR1 is SGHRS and CDR2 is YFSETQ. CDR3 nucleotides: TGCGCCAGCAGCCCCGACAGCAATCAGCCCCAGCATTTT. The encoded protein is CASSPDSNQPQHF.

V usage is TRBV5-8 and J usage is TRBJ2-1; D perhaps matches TRBD2 (6 bases). The CDR3 sequence is 13 residues long. CDR1 is SGHTS and CDR2 is YDEGEE in the germline V gene. Trimming pared 6 bases from V and 4 bases from J, leaving 11 bases between. In DNA form, the CDR3 reads TGTGCCAGCACTCCCCGGGGGTACAATGAGCAGTTCTTC. It encodes CASTPRGYNEQFF.

The V gene is TRBV7-8, the J gene TRBJ1-6; a weak D match, TRBD1 (5 bases). The germline V gene encodes CDR1 SGHVS and CDR2 FQNEAQ. Trimming took off 2 bases at V and 8 bases at J, with 16 bases between the two ends. This CDR3 has 16 amino acids. The CDR3, as DNA: TGTGCCAGCAGCTTATTTCGTCGGGGACTTGATTCACCCCTCCACTTT. Translating gives CASSLFRRGLDSPLHF.

This chain links TRBV6-6 with TRBJ1-1, with D unresolved. CDR3 length: 15 amino acids. The germline CDR1 and CDR2 sequences are MNHNY and SVGAGI (reference sequence). The V gene lost 6 bases and the J gene lost 2 bases, with 16 bases spanning the gap. DNA of the CDR3: TGTGCCAGCAGACCGACTCTCGGTTATAACACTGAAGCTTTCTTT. This codes for CASRPTLGYNTEAFF.

Here the CDR3 DNA reads TGTGCCTGGAGAGGAGCGGGACCCGGGGAGACCCAGTACTTC. Translation gives CAWRGAGPGETQYF. This rearrangement joins TRBV30 to TRBJ2-5; TRBD2 matches 7 bases. The CDR3 covers 14 residues. V lost 3 bases to trimming and J lost 5 bases; unmatched junction nucleotides: 9. The germline V gene encodes CDR1 GTSNPN and CDR2 SVGIG (reference sequence).

This clone occurred a few times. This chain links TRBV25-1 with TRBJ2-6; D is uncertain. This CDR3 has 17 residues. The germline V gene has CDR1 MGHDK and CDR2 SYGVNS. V lost 6 bases and J 1 base, leaving 16 bases between the germline ends. CDR3 nucleotides: TGTGCCAGCAGGGCACCCCCGAATTTTTCTGGGGCCAACGTCCTGACTTTC. Translating it yields CASRAPPNFSGANVLTF.

V gene TRBV11-2 combines with J gene TRBJ2-2; no firm D call. Trimming pared 5 bases from V and 2 bases from J, leaving 12 bases between. The length of the CDR3 is 15 residues. The germline CDR1 and CDR2 sequences are SGHAT and FQNNGV. CDR3 residues: CASSHRRINTGELFF. The CDR3, as DNA: TGTGCCAGCAGCCACCGACGGATAAACACCGGGGAGCTGTTTTTT. Complete variable domain (other parts from reference TRBV11-2 and TRBJ2-2): EAGVAQSPRYKIIEKRQSVAFWCNPISGHATLYWYQQILGQGPKLLIQFQNNGVVDDSQLPKDRFSAERLKGVDSTLKIQPAKLEDSAVYLCASSHRRINTGELFFGEGSRLTVL.